The subject of this entry is one T cell receptor (beta chain). Its antigen is undetermined. This specimen belongs to a study of neoadjuvant anti-PD-1 for oral cavity cancer. Overall study findings and caveats: Post-nivolumab, blood T cell clonality was significantly elevated in non-responders.

Only in-frame clones appear in the TCRdb table, and some are missing; sequencing was by immunoSEQ multiplex PCR. The sample includes more than 25,000 clones, 80% seen only once; the top ten take under 3.5%. Sample time point: after neoadjuvant nivolumab, at surgical resection. These oral cavity squamous cell carcinomas were HPV-negative and locally advanced. V dropped 3 bases and J dropped 6 bases, with 3 bases sitting between them. The CDR3 contains 12 residues. Germline assignment: CDR1 SEHNR and CDR2 FQNEAQ (reference sequence). The receptor's source is a person aged 40 to 85 with oral cavity squamous cell carcinoma. The rearrangement uses TRBV7-9 and TRBJ1-6; D unresolved. Specimen: PBMCs, collected after nivolumab (anti-PD-1) treatment. CDR3 sequence reads: CASSLFNSPLHF. CDR3 coding DNA: TGTGCCAGCAGCTTGTTTAATTCACCCCTCCACTTT.